This T cell receptor beta chain is from a study of early T cells in non-severe SARS-CoV-2 infection. At the level of the study: It was bulk RNA from unsorted whole blood that was sequenced, and the chains were unpaired.

This clonotype was seen only a few times. Germline values: CDR1 MNHNS, CDR2 SASEGT. The J segment lost 3 bases and the V segment lost 4 bases, leaving 4 bases of the junction unmatched. The CDR3 runs 14 residues. TCRdb itself ran the 5' RACE reads through MiXCR, one entry per CDR3 protein. The table has some 61,000 distinct CDR3 sequences, less than 15% seen once. The chain uses TRBV6-1 and TRBJ2-3, with TRBD2 matching over 7 bases. The specimen was whole blood. This sequence was found in an adult who was a healthcare worker with PCR-confirmed SARS-CoV-2 infection or an uninfected control (not recorded which). The CDR3 DNA is TGTGCCAGCAGTGCGGCGGGAGCAACAGATACGCAGTATTTT. It yields the protein CASSAAGATDTQYF.